This T cell receptor beta chain was recorded in a study of T cells in pancreatic ductal adenocarcinoma. Selected pancreatic ductal adenocarcinoma patients had undergone surgery without neoadjuvant therapy. Note on this clone: Its specificity is unknown.

Repertoires were generated with immunoSEQ multiplex PCR, while TCRdb's copy carries only in-frame clones and drops some. Of 100,000 or so clones in the sample, roughly 96% were seen once. Points from the study as a whole: Mean clonality was approximately 0.1 in tumors and about 0.07 in blood, not significantly different.

The CDR3 runs 13 residues. CDR1 SEHNR and CDR2 FQNEAQ come from the germline V gene (reference sequence). Trimming cost V 6 bases and J 9 bases; bases outside gene matches: 4. The receptor's source is a human donor with pancreatic ductal adenocarcinoma. Sequencing was performed on PBMCs. The V and J genes are TRBV7-9 and TRBJ2-1, with 11 bases lining up with TRBD2. CDR3 coding DNA: TGTGCCAGCAGAACTAGCGGGAGAGGTGAGCAGTTCTTC. It specifies CASRTSGRGEQFF.